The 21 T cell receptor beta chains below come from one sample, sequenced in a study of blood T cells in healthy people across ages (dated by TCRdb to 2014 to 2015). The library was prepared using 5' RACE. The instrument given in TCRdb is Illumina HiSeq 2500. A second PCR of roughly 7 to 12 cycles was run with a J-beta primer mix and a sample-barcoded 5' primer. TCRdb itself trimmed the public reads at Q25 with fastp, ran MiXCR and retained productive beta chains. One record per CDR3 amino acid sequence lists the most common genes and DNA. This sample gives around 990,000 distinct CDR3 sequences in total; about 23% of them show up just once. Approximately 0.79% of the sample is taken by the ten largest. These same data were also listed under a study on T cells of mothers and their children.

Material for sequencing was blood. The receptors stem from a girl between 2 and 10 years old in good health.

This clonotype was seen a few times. CDR3: CASRPGTNYGYTF. CDR3 nucleotide sequence: TGTGCCAGCCGTCCGGGGACTAACTATGGCTACACCTTC. The V call is TRBV6-5, the J call TRBJ1-2; D call uncertain. Trimming took 8 bases from V and 0 from J, leaving 10 bases between them. This CDR3 region has 13 residues. CDR1 and CDR2 from the germline V gene are MNHEY and SVGAGI.

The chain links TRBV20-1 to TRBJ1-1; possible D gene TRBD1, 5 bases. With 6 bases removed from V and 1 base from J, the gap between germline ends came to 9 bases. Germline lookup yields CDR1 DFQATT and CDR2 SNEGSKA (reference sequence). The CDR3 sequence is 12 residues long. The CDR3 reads CSAGDGNTEAFF. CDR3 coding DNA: TGCAGTGCAGGGGACGGGAACACTGAAGCTTTCTTT.

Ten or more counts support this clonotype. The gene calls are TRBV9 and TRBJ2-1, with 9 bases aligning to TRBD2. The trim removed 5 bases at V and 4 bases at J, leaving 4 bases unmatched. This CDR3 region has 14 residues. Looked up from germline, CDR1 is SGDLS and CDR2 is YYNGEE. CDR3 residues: CASSVSGGYNEQFF. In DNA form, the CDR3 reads TGTGCCAGCAGTGTTAGCGGGGGATACAATGAGCAGTTCTTC. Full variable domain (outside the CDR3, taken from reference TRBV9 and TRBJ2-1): DSGVTQTPKHLITATGQRVTLRCSPRSGDLSVYWYQQSLDQGLQFLIQYYNGEERAKGNILERFSAQQFPDLHSELNLSSLELGDSALYFCASSVSGGYNEQFFGPGTRLTVL.

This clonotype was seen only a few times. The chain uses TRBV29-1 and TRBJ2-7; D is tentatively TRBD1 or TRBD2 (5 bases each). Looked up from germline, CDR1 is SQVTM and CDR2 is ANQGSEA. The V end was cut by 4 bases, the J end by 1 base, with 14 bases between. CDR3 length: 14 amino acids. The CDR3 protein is CSVAPAGRSYEQYF. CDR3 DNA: TGCAGCGTTGCGCCGGCAGGGAGATCCTACGAGCAGTACTTC.

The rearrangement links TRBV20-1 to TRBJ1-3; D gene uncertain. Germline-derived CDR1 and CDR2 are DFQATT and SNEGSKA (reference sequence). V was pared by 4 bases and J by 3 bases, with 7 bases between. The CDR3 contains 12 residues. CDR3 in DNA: TGCAGTGCTAAGGGCCGTGGAAACACCATATATTTT. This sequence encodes CSAKGRGNTIYF.

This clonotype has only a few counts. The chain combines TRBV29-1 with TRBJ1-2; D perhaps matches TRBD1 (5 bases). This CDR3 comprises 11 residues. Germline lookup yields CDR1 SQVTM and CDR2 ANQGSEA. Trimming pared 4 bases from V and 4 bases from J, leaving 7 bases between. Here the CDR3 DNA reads TGCAGCGTTGGGGGGGTCTATGGCTACACCTTC. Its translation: CSVGGVYGYTF.

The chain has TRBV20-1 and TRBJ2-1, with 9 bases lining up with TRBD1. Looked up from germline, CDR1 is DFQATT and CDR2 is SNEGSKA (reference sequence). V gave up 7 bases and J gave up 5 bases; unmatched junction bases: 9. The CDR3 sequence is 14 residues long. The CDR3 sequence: CSVGVGTGNNEQFF. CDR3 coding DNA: TGCAGTGTGGGGGTAGGGACAGGGAACAATGAGCAGTTCTTC.

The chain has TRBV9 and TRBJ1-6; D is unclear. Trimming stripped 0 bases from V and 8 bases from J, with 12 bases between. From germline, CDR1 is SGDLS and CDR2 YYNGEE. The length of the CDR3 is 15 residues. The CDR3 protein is CASSVVGPEDSPLHF. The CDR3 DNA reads TGTGCCAGCAGCGTAGTCGGACCAGAAGATTCACCCCTCCACTTT.

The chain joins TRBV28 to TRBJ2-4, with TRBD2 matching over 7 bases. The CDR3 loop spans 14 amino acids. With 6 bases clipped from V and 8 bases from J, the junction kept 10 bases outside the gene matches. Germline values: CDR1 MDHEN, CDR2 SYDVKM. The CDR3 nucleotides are TGTGCCAGCAGCCATCGCGGGGGAGTTCACATTCAGTACTTC. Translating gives CASSHRGGVHIQYF.

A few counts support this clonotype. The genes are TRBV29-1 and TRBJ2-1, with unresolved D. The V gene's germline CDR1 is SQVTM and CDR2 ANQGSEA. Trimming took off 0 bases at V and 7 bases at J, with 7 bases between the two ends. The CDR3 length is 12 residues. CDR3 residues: CSVEDRKNEQFF. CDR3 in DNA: TGCAGCGTTGAAGATCGGAAGAATGAGCAGTTCTTC.

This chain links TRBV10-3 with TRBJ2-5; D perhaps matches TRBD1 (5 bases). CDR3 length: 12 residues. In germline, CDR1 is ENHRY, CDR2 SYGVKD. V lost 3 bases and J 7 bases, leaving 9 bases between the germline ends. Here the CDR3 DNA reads TGTGCCATCAGTGAAGGGGCAGTGACCCAGTACTTC. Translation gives CAISEGAVTQYF.

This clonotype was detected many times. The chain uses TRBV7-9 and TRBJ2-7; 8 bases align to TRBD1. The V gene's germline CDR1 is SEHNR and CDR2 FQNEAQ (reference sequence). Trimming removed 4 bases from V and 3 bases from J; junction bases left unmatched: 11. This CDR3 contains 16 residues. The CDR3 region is CASSSQIPGQDYEQYF. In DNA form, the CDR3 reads TGTGCCAGCAGCTCCCAGATTCCGGGACAGGACTACGAGCAGTACTTC.

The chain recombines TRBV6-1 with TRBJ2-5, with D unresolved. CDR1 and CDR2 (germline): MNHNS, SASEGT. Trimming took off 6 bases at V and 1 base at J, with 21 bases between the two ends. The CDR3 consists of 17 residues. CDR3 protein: CASSTSSLVLSQETQYF. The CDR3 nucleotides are TGTGCCAGCAGCACTTCCTCCCTCGTGTTAAGCCAAGAGACCCAGTACTTC.

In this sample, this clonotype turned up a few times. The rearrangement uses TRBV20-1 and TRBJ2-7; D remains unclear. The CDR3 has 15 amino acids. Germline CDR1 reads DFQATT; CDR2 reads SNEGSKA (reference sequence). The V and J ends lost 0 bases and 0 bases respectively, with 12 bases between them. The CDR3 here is CSARDKARSSYEQYF. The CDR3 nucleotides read TGCAGTGCTAGAGATAAAGCAAGGAGCTCCTACGAGCAGTACTTC.

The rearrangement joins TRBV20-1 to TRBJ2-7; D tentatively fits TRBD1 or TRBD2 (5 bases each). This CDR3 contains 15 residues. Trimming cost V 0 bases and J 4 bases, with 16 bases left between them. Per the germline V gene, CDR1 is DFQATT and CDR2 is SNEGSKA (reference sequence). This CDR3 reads CSARDRAAWGYEQYF. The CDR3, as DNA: TGCAGTGCTAGAGATCGAGCTGCCTGGGGGTACGAGCAGTACTTC.

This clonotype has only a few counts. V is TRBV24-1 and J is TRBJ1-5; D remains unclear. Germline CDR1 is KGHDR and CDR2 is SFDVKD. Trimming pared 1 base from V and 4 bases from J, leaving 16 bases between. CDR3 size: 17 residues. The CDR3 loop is CATSDFAGDLGNQPQHF. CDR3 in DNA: TGTGCCACCAGTGATTTTGCAGGAGATTTGGGTAATCAGCCCCAGCATTTT.

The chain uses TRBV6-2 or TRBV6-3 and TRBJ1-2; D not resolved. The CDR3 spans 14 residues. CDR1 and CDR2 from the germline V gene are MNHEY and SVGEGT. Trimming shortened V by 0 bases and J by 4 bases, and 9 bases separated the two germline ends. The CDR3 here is CASSYSIGPYGYTF. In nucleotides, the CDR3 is TGTGCCAGCAGTTACTCGATTGGACCCTATGGCTACACCTTC.

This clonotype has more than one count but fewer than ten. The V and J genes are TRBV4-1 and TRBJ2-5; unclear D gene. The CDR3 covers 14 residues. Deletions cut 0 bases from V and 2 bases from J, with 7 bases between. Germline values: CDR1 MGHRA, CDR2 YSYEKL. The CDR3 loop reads CASSQEARQETQYF. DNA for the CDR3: TGCGCCAGCAGCCAAGAGGCCCGGCAAGAGACCCAGTACTTC.

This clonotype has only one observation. CDR3 sequence: CASSWDRGANVLTF. CDR3 nucleotide sequence: TGTGCCAGCAGTTGGGACAGGGGGGCCAACGTCCTGACTTTC. This chain uses TRBV28 with TRBJ2-6; 8 bases line up with TRBD1. The CDR3 totals 14 residues. Germline loops: CDR1 MDHEN, CDR2 SYDVKM. The junction had 0 bases not matched to a gene; V was cut back by 4 bases and J by 4 bases.

CDR3 sequence reads: CASRSVTELNYGYTF. The CDR3, as DNA: TGTGCCAGCCGATCGGTAACAGAACTTAACTATGGCTACACCTTC. The chain has TRBV12-3 or TRBV12-4 and TRBJ1-2; D is uncertain. The V end lost 8 bases, the J end lost 1 base, and 17 bases lay between the germline ends. The CDR3 is 15 amino acids.

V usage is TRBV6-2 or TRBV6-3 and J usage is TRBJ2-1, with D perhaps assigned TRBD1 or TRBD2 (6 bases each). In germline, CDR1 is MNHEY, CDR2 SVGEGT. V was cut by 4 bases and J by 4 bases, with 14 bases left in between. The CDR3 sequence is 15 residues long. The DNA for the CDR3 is TGTGCCAGCAGTTTGGAAAGGGGGGTTTACAATGAGCAGTTCTTC. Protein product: CASSLERGVYNEQFF.